This T cell receptor beta chain was identified during a study of cytomegalovirus exposure and HLA in healthy donors. Turning to this clone: The target antigen is unknown.

Study-wide results and caveats: Later on, analysis showed that most CMV-associated TCR beta chains appeared to be HLA-restricted. Another analysis was done later, and it associated approximately 18,000 TCR beta sequences with HLA alleles at 0.05 false discovery rate.

60 Vbeta and 13 Jbeta primers were used in PCR. Only in-frame clones appear in the TCRdb table, and some are missing; sequencing was by immunoSEQ multiplex PCR. The sample lists some 160,000 clones, roughly 90% seen once, with over 1.5% in the top ten. The CDR3 extends over 11 amino acids. Trimming left V 2 bases short and J 1 base short, with 2 bases between. Germline V gene lookup returns CDR1 GTSNPN and CDR2 SVGIG (reference sequence). The gene calls are TRBV30 and TRBJ1-2; D uncertain. The sample consisted of PBMCs. The source is a woman under 30 in good health and CMV-seronegative. For the CDR3, the DNA is TGTGCCTGGAGTCTTAACTATGGCTACACCTTC. Translated, it gives CAWSLNYGYTF.